These T cell receptor beta chains were read from a single sample in a study of OX40 agonist ivuxolimab in advanced cancers. Here immunoSEQ multiplex PCR was the method, and the copy in TCRdb shows in-frame clones only, minus some. The sample has approximately 82,000 clones, around 88% seen once. The sample was CD4+ or CD8+ T cells sorted from blood, taken in a trial of the OX40 agonist ivuxolimab. The receptors come from an adult with an advanced solid tumor such as melanoma, head and neck, liver or kidney cancer. Each CDR3 is given with its conserved first and last residue. A D gene is named only where the DNA matches it firmly. Only part of the rows carry a size: once, few, many, or a class if the clone is expanded.

V gene	clone size	J gene	D gene	CDR3 protein	CDR3 DNA
TRBV5-1	-	TRBJ2-7	TRBD2	CASSFWREYDEQYF	TGCGCCAGCAGCTTTTGGCGGGAGTACGACGAGCAGTACTTC
TRBV6-6	-	TRBJ2-7	-	CASSYSSSYEQYF	TGTGCCAGCAGTTACTCATCCAGTTACGAGCAGTACTTC
TRBV2	few	TRBJ2-7	TRBD1	CASGAGQESYEQYF	TGTGCCAGCGGCGCGGGACAGGAGTCCTACGAGCAGTACTTC
TRBV19	-	TRBJ2-1	-	CASSISAGVSNEQFF	TGTGCCAGTAGTATCAGTGCAGGGGTGAGCAATGAGCAGTTCTTC
TRBV28	-	TRBJ2-1	-	CASSQSESFYNEQFF	TGTGCCAGCAGCCAGTCGGAGTCGTTTTACAATGAGCAGTTCTTC
TRBV9	once	TRBJ2-2	-	CASSVLGGTNTGELFF	TGTGCCAGCAGCGTCTTGGGCGGAACGAACACCGGGGAGCTGTTTTTT
TRBV9	few	TRBJ1-1	-	CASSRTANTEAFF	TGTGCCAGCAGCAGGACGGCAAACACTGAAGCTTTCTTT
TRBV14	-	TRBJ2-2	-	CASSRASNPNTGELFF	TGTGCCAGCAGCCGGGCATCTAACCCTAACACCGGGGAGCTGTTTTTT
TRBV6-6	-	TRBJ2-7	TRBD2	CASSLLAYEQYF	TGTGCCAGCAGCTTACTAGCGTACGAGCAGTACTTC
TRBV7-9	once	TRBJ2-5	-	CASSLVGGFRETQYF	TGTGCCAGCAGCTTAGTAGGGGGGTTCAGAGAGACCCAGTACTTC
TRBV14	-	TRBJ2-6	-	CASRLSGAGANVLTF	TGTGCCAGCAGGCTTTCAGGGGCTGGGGCCAACGTCCTGACTTTC
TRBV7-2	-	TRBJ2-3	TRBD2	CASSRSPSGVTDTQYF	TGTGCCAGCAGCCGCAGTCCTAGCGGGGTAACAGATACGCAGTATTTT
TRBV18	-	TRBJ2-3	TRBD2	CASSPGSGGDTQYF	TGTGCCAGCTCACCAGGGAGCGGGGGAGATACGCAGTATTTT
TRBV28	-	TRBJ2-7	-	CASKALLYEQYF	TGTGCCAGCAAAGCTCTCCTCTACGAGCAGTACTTC
TRBV7-2	once	TRBJ2-3	TRBD2	CASSLLAGVRTDTQYF	TGTGCCAGCAGCTTACTAGCGGGAGTAAGGACAGATACGCAGTATTTT
TRBV9	-	TRBJ2-3	TRBD2	CASSVKIAGEGTQYF	TGTGCCAGCAGCGTTAAAATAGCGGGAGAGGGTACGCAGTATTTT
TRBV18	-	TRBJ2-6	-	CASSSYPRASSGANVLTF	TGTGCCAGCTCATCCTACCCCAGGGCGAGCTCTGGGGCCAACGTCCTGACTTTC
TRBV30	-	TRBJ2-5	-	CAWSVGGTAETQYF	TGTGCCTGGAGTGTAGGCGGGACGGCAGAGACCCAGTACTTC
TRBV30	-	TRBJ2-7	TRBD1	CAWSGQGVGEQYF	TGTGCCTGGAGTGGCCAGGGGGTGGGGGAGCAGTACTTC
TRBV29-1	-	TRBJ2-5	-	CSVSAAAVVETQYF	TGCAGCGTCTCGGCGGCCGCGGTGGTCGAGACCCAGTACTTC
TRBV7-2	-	TRBJ1-1	-	CASSGLGGALKNTEAFF	TGTGCCAGCAGCGGCCTTGGGGGGGCACTTAAGAACACTGAAGCTTTCTTT
TRBV5-6	-	TRBJ2-6	-	CAGEVSGANVLTF	TGTGCCGGGGAGGTCTCTGGGGCCAACGTCCTGACTTTC
TRBV28	-	TRBJ1-5	-	CASSSSDSYLNQPQHF	TGTGCCAGCAGTTCCTCGGACAGCTACCTCAATCAGCCCCAGCATTTT
TRBV5-6	-	TRBJ2-5	-	CASSPFQETQYF	TGTGCCAGCAGCCCGTTCCAAGAGACCCAGTACTTC
TRBV9	-	TRBJ2-2	-	CASSGLAANTGELFF	TGTGCCAGCAGCGGGCTAGCAGCGAACACCGGGGAGCTGTTTTTT
TRBV4-3	-	TRBJ2-5	-	CASSQSFVTEGETQYF	TGCGCCAGCAGCCAGTCTTTCGTTACCGAAGGAGAGACCCAGTACTTC
TRBV28	once	TRBJ1-4	-	CASTDGATNEKLFF	TGTGCCAGCACCGACGGAGCAACTAATGAAAAACTGTTTTTT
TRBV2	-	TRBJ1-3	-	CASALSSGNTIYF	TGTGCCAGTGCCCTAAGCTCTGGAAACACCATATATTTT
TRBV15	-	TRBJ1-5	TRBD1	CATSGPGGSNQPQHF	TGTGCCACCAGCGGACCAGGGGGCTCCAATCAGCCCCAGCATTTT
TRBV18	-	TRBJ2-2	-	CASSPPQRAGELFF	TGTGCCAGCTCACCACCCCAGAGGGCCGGGGAGCTGTTTTTT
TRBV7-2	-	TRBJ2-3	-	CASSSVAVPSTDTQYF	TGTGCCAGCAGCTCCGTAGCGGTACCTTCCACAGATACGCAGTATTTT
TRBV6-5	-	TRBJ2-5	TRBD1	CASRGTVETQYF	TGTGCCAGCAGGGGGACAGTGGAGACCCAGTACTTC
TRBV7-2	-	TRBJ2-1	TRBD2	CASSLTSGASYNEQFF	TGTGCCAGCAGCTTAACTAGCGGAGCTTCCTACAATGAGCAGTTCTTC
TRBV4-1	-	TRBJ2-2	TRBD1	CASSLLRTGGLAGELFF	TGCGCCAGCAGCCTGCTAAGGACAGGGGGGTTGGCCGGGGAGCTGTTTTTT
TRBV29-1	-	TRBJ2-7	TRBD1	CSVHNPTGDYEQYF	TGCAGCGTTCACAACCCGACAGGGGACTACGAGCAGTACTTC
TRBV7-2	-	TRBJ2-1	-	CASSHGTPYNEQFF	TGTGCCAGCAGCCACGGGACTCCTTACAATGAGCAGTTCTTC
TRBV28	-	TRBJ2-7	-	CASSITYEQYF	TGTGCCAGCAGTATAACCTACGAGCAGTACTTC
TRBV6-1	-	TRBJ1-2	-	CASSEQLRENGYTF	TGTGCCAGCAGTGAACAGCTCAGGGAGAATGGCTACACCTTC